These 15 T cell receptor beta chains were sequenced from one sample in a study of T cells after yellow fever vaccination. One entry per CDR3 protein results from TCRdb running MiXCR on the 5' RACE reads. The sample yields almost 600,000 distinct CDR3 sequences, roughly 13% seen once. Sequencing was performed on PBMCs, taken on the day of the yellow fever booster vaccination. These receptors originate from a man aged 25-45 years who received the YFV17D yellow fever vaccine.

The genes are TRBV7-9 and TRBJ2-3, with a tentative D call TRBD2 (5 bases). V gave up 5 bases and J gave up 1 base, with 19 bases separating them. The CDR3 covers 17 residues. CDR1 is SEHNR, CDR2 FQNEAQ, per germline (reference sequence). In DNA form, the CDR3 reads TGTGCCAGCAGCGCCCAGTTACTAGTCATTGGCACAGATACGCAGTATTTT. This gives the protein CASSAQLLVIGTDTQYF.

This clonotype was detected only a few times. Compared with germline, one end of the junction differs, possibly owing to a read error. The chain combines TRBV28 with TRBJ2-5, with TRBD1 matching 7 bases. Per the germline V gene, CDR1 is MDHEN and CDR2 is SYDVKM. The CDR3 covers 13 residues. For the CDR3, the DNA is TGTGCCAGCAGTTACGGACAGGAGGCGCAATCTGACTTC. Protein sequence: CASSYGQEAQSDF.

V gene TRBV12-3 or TRBV12-4 combines with J gene TRBJ1-5, with a possible D match to TRBD1 (5 bases). V was shortened by 4 bases and J by 4 bases, with 11 bases between the two germline ends. This CDR3 contains 14 residues. CDR3 amino acids: CASSWGSANQPQHF. The CDR3 nucleotides read TGTGCCAGCAGTTGGGGCAGCGCTAATCAGCCCCAGCATTTT.

The chain links TRBV7-9 to TRBJ1-1; D call uncertain. Trimming removed 0 bases at V and 1 base at J, with 9 bases between. This CDR3 region has 15 residues. Germline V gene lookup returns CDR1 SEHNR and CDR2 FQNEAQ (reference sequence). The CDR3 DNA sequence: TGTGCCAGCAGCTTAGCAGGCAGAAAGAACACTGAAGCTTTCTTT. It is translated as CASSLAGRKNTEAFF. Supplemented by reference TRBV7-9 and TRBJ1-1, the full variable domain reads DTGVSQNPRHKITKRGQNVTFRCDPISEHNRLYWYRQTLGQGPEFLTYFQNEAQLEKSRLLSDRFSAERPKGSFSTLEIQRTEQGDSAMYLCASSLAGRKNTEAFFGQGTRLTVV.

This clonotype was seen only a few times. The gene calls are TRBV4-3 and TRBJ2-2; no reliable D call. The CDR3 runs 12 residues. Germline V gene sequence: CDR1 LGHNA, CDR2 YSLEER. V lost 1 base and J 6 bases, leaving 3 bases between the germline ends. For the CDR3, the DNA is TGCGCCAGCAGCCAAGCCTCCGGGGAGCTGTTTTTT. This codes for CASSQASGELFF.

The table lists this clonotype with many counts. V is TRBV5-1 and J is TRBJ1-2; 10 bases fit TRBD1. With 4 bases clipped from V and 4 bases from J, the junction kept 10 bases outside the gene matches. The CDR3 contains 16 residues. The germline gives CDR1 SGHRS, CDR2 YFSETQ. CDR3 bases: TGCGCCAGCAGCCACCAGACAGGGGGCACCGTCTATGGCTACACCTTC. It yields the protein CASSHQTGGTVYGYTF. The complete variable domain, with remaining parts taken from reference TRBV5-1 and TRBJ1-2, reads KAGVTQTPRYLIKTRGQQVTLSCSPISGHRSVSWYQQTPGQGLQFLFEYFSETQRNKGNFPGRFSGRQFSNSRSEMNVSTLELGDSALYLCASSHQTGGTVYGYTFGSGTRLTVV.

The sample holds a few counts of this clonotype. At one end the junction does not follow the germline gene, possibly because of a read error. For the CDR3, the DNA is TGTGCCAGCAGCATAGAGGCAGGGAGGCTGAGAGGGGCCAAAAACATTCAGTACTTC. Encoded protein: CASSIEAGRLRGAKNIQYF. The chain carries TRBV11-2 and TRBJ2-4; possible D gene TRBD2, 6 bases. CDR3 length equals 19 residues. Germline CDR1 reads SGHAT; CDR2 reads FQNNGV.

The gene calls are TRBV14 and TRBJ2-5; 8 nucleotides match TRBD1. CDR3 size: 17 residues. CDR1 SGHDN and CDR2 FVKESK come from the germline V gene. V was pared by 2 bases and J by 4 bases, with 12 bases of the junction left unmatched. This CDR3 reads CASSQSLGQGTGETQYF. The DNA for the CDR3 is TGTGCCAGCAGCCAATCGCTAGGACAGGGAACGGGAGAGACCCAGTACTTC.

V and J are TRBV3-1 and TRBJ1-1; TRBD1 aligns across 9 bases. The CDR3 contains 16 residues. Germline V gives CDR1 LGHDT, CDR2 YNNKEL (reference sequence). The trim removed 1 base at V and 4 bases at J, leaving 7 bases unmatched. CDR3 sequence: CASSQGTGVTGTEAFF. CDR3 nucleotides: TGTGCCAGCAGCCAAGGGACAGGGGTGACGGGCACTGAAGCTTTCTTT.

The chain has TRBV7-2 and TRBJ2-5, with D uncertain. Germline lookup yields CDR1 SGHTA and CDR2 FQGNSA. The CDR3 runs to 14 residues. V gave up 4 bases and J gave up 3 bases, with 12 bases separating them. The CDR3 bases are TGTGCCAGCAGCTATGACACGGGCGAAGAGACCCAGTACTTC. It specifies CASSYDTGEETQYF.

This clonotype has only a few counts. The CDR3 protein is CASNLSGTPSKQYF. CDR3 DNA sequence: TGTGCCAGCAACCTTAGCGGAACCCCGTCTAAGCAGTACTTC. The rearrangement links TRBV6-2 or TRBV6-3 to TRBJ2-7; D possibly corresponds to TRBD2 (6 bases). The CDR3 runs 14 residues. Looked up from germline, CDR1 is MNHEY and CDR2 is SVGEGT. With 7 bases removed from V and 8 bases from J, the gap between germline ends came to 21 bases.

There are a few counts of this clonotype. The chain links TRBV7-9 to TRBJ2-1; TRBD2 aligns across 7 bases. The V gene's germline CDR1 is SEHNR and CDR2 FQNEAQ (reference sequence). After removal of 2 bases from V and 8 bases from J, the junction contained 6 bases not matched to a gene. This CDR3 has 14 residues. CDR3 protein: CASSLSGNIDEQFF. The CDR3 region has the DNA TGTGCCAGCAGCTTAAGCGGGAACATCGATGAGCAGTTCTTC. The entire variable domain, with the rest obtained from reference TRBV7-9 and TRBJ2-1, is as follows: DTGVSQNPRHKITKRGQNVTFRCDPISEHNRLYWYRQTLGQGPEFLTYFQNEAQLEKSRLLSDRFSAERPKGSFSTLEIQRTEQGDSAMYLCASSLSGNIDEQFFGPGTRLTVL.

This clonotype appeared a few times. The chain is built from TRBV11-2 and TRBJ2-2, with D possibly TRBD2 on 5 matching bases. CDR1 and CDR2 from the germline V gene are SGHAT and FQNNGV. CDR3 length: 13 residues. Deletions cut 5 bases from V and 8 bases from J, with 12 bases between. This CDR3 reads CASSPDFSGELFF. The CDR3 DNA reads as TGTGCCAGCAGCCCGGACTTCTCAGGGGAGCTGTTTTTT.

The V call is TRBV7-9, the J call TRBJ2-3; D is ambiguous. V lost 1 base to trimming and J lost 6 bases, with 11 bases between them. This CDR3 comprises 14 residues. Germline V lookup: CDR1 SEHNR, CDR2 FQNEAQ (reference sequence). The CDR3 here is CASSLVPASDTQYF. The CDR3 region has the DNA TGTGCCAGCAGCTTAGTCCCAGCTAGTGATACGCAGTATTTT.

This clonotype was recorded a few times. The chain recombines TRBV6-6 with TRBJ2-7, with D perhaps TRBD1 (6 bases). CDR1 is MNHNY and CDR2 is SVGAGI in the germline V gene (reference sequence). The germline V and J ends were trimmed by 7 bases and 9 bases, with 16 bases remaining between them. The CDR3 is made up of 12 amino acids. The CDR3 region is CASNNTGFGQYF. Here the CDR3 DNA reads TGTGCCAGCAATAATACAGGGTTTGGGCAGTACTTC.